Described below is a single T cell receptor beta chain sequence and its context. Its antigen is unidentified. Germline and junction disagree at one end, which may indicate a read error. Germline-derived CDR1 and CDR2 are SEHNR and FQNEAQ (reference sequence). This CDR3 is 15 amino acids long. The data originate from a study of cytomegalovirus exposure and HLA in healthy donors. Whole-study results and caveats: HLA alleles were associated with around 17,000 TCR beta sequences in a later analysis at 0.05 false discovery rate. Apart from CMV serostatus, no immune exposure information was available. Follow-up analysis found HLA locus-dependent TCR association rates, highest for DRB1 and lowest for HLA-C. In a later analysis, an Asian-associated ancestry cluster reportedly showed fewer N-insertions than the roughly 650-donor mean.

PCR employed 60 Vbeta and 13 Jbeta primers. Repertoires were generated with immunoSEQ multiplex PCR, while TCRdb's copy carries only in-frame clones and drops some. The table shows 100,000 to 150,000 clones, with around two thirds occurring only once. The sample comprised PBMCs. This TCR came from a man aged 60 to 75 in good health and CMV-seropositive. This sequence joins TRBV7-9 and TRBJ2-6; D call uncertain. The CDR3: CSSSFHYTGANVLTF. The CDR3 nucleotides read TGTTCCAGCAGCTTTCACTACACGGGGGCCAACGTCCTGACTTTC.